This TCR beta chain came from a study of T cell changes during pregnancy in multiple sclerosis. Only in-frame clones appear in the TCRdb table, and some are missing; sequencing was by immunoSEQ multiplex PCR. Counted here are approximately 53,000 clones, around nine tenths occurring once; the ten biggest clones make up roughly 0.6%. The ends were cut back, 0 bases at V and 6 bases at J, with 15 bases in the middle. Germline assignment: CDR1 MNHEY and CDR2 SVGAGI. This CDR3 has 15 residues. The V gene is TRBV6-5, the J gene TRBJ2-7; D is possibly TRBD2 (5 bases). This receptor was identified in a female donor in good health, enrolled as a control in a pregnancy study. Here the sequenced sample was CD4+ T cells from peripheral blood mononuclear cells, taken after pregnancy. This chain's CDR3 is CASSYSILESREQYF. CDR3 nucleotides: TGTGCCAGCAGTTACTCGATACTAGAGAGTCGCGAGCAGTACTTC.